Listed below are T cell receptor beta chains from one sample, sequenced in a study of blood T cell repertoires in COVID-19. Here immunoSEQ multiplex PCR was the method, and the copy in TCRdb shows in-frame clones only, minus some. The data hold around 100,000 clones, with roughly 92% observed a single time. Sequencing was done on a sample of peripheral blood. The source is a man aged 45-60 years with active COVID-19. Each CDR3 is given with its conserved first and last residue. Fields, in order: CDR3 protein, CDR3 DNA, D gene, V gene, J gene, clone size, CDR3 length. The D gene is left open where the match is weak. Only some rows state a clone size, as once, few, many or a class for expanded clones.

CDR3: CAVGQGGNSPLHF; DNA: TGTGCCGTCGGACAGGGAGGAAATTCACCCCTCCACTTT; D: TRBD1; V: TRBV10-3; J: TRBJ1-6; size: .; length: 13
CDR3: CAWSGLAGSSTDTQYF; DNA: TGTGCCTGGAGTGGGCTAGCGGGCTCTAGCACAGATACGCAGTATTTT; D: TRBD2; V: TRBV30; J: TRBJ2-3; size: .; length: 16
CDR3: CSVSGQGGGYTF; DNA: TGCAGCGTGAGCGGACAGGGAGGTGGCTACACCTTC; D: TRBD1; V: TRBV29-1; J: TRBJ1-2; size: .; length: 12
CDR3: CATGLAGGSSYNEQFF; DNA: TGTGCCACCGGACTAGCGGGGGGGAGCTCCTACAATGAGCAGTTCTTC; D: TRBD2; V: TRBV27; J: TRBJ2-1; size: .; length: 16
CDR3: CASSSGTGTEAFF; DNA: TGTGCCAGCAGCTCAGGCACAGGCACTGAAGCTTTCTTT; D: .; V: TRBV11-2; J: TRBJ1-1; size: .; length: 13
CDR3: CASTPANVQETQYF; DNA: TGCGCCAGCACCCCCGCTAATGTCCAAGAGACCCAGTACTTC; D: .; V: TRBV5-1; J: TRBJ2-5; size: .; length: 14
CDR3: CASSPRQGRNQPQHF; DNA: TGTGCCAGTAGTCCTAGACAGGGCCGAAATCAGCCCCAGCATTTT; D: TRBD1; V: TRBV19; J: TRBJ1-5; size: few; length: 15
CDR3: CASSQEGGYTEAFF; DNA: TGCGCCAGCAGCCAAGAAGGAGGGTACACTGAAGCTTTCTTT; D: .; V: TRBV4-1; J: TRBJ1-1; size: .; length: 14
CDR3: CAISEVGGGINTEAFF; DNA: TGTGCCATCAGTGAGGTTGGGGGGGGTATTAATACTGAAGCTTTCTTT; D: .; V: TRBV10-3; J: TRBJ1-1; size: .; length: 16
CDR3: CASSKRNRDTQYF; DNA: TGTGCCAGCAGCAAGCGGAATCGAGATACGCAGTATTTT; D: .; V: TRBV6-5; J: TRBJ2-3; size: .; length: 13
CDR3: CATSSLEVAGPNEQFF; DNA: TGTGCCACCAGCAGCCTCGAGGTAGCGGGGCCCAATGAGCAGTTCTTC; D: TRBD2; V: TRBV15; J: TRBJ2-1; size: once; length: 16
CDR3: CASSIEGTSGGTSKFF; DNA: TGTGCCAGTAGTATAGAGGGGACTAGCGGGGGGACAAGCAAGTTCTTC; D: TRBD2; V: TRBV19; J: TRBJ2-1; size: .; length: 16
CDR3: CASSLESTNTGELFF; DNA: TGTGCCAGCAGCTTAGAATCCACAAACACCGGGGAGCTGTTTTTT; D: .; V: TRBV7-9; J: TRBJ2-2; size: .; length: 15
CDR3: CATSVGQGTLPNTGELFF; DNA: TGTGCCACCAGTGTTGGACAGGGGACCCTTCCGAACACCGGGGAGCTGTTTTTT; D: TRBD1; V: TRBV24-1; J: TRBJ2-2; size: once; length: 18
CDR3: CASSYSGTGAQGLAFF; DNA: TGTGCCAGCAGTTACTCCGGGACAGGGGCCCAGGGATTGGCTTTCTTT; D: TRBD1; V: TRBV6-5; J: TRBJ1-1; size: .; length: 16
CDR3: CASSSGQGSTGELFF; DNA: TGCGCCAGCAGCTCTGGACAGGGATCGACCGGGGAGCTGTTTTTT; D: TRBD1; V: TRBV5-1; J: TRBJ2-2; size: few; length: 15
CDR3: CASSVRRSSYNEQFF; DNA: TGTGCCAGCAGCGTTCGGCGGAGCTCCTACAATGAGCAGTTCTTC; D: .; V: TRBV9; J: TRBJ2-1; size: .; length: 15
CDR3: CASSYPGGVYYGYTF; DNA: TGTGCCAGCAGTTATCCAGGGGGCGTCTACTATGGCTACACCTTC; D: TRBD1; V: TRBV6-2/TRBV6-3; J: TRBJ1-2; size: .; length: 15
CDR3: CASSLRRTSGRKNEQFF; DNA: TGTGCCAGCAGCTTACGCCGTACTAGCGGGAGAAAAAATGAGCAGTTCTTC; D: TRBD2; V: TRBV11-3; J: TRBJ2-1; size: .; length: 17
CDR3: CASSNTGATQYF; DNA: TGTGCCAGCAGTAACACAGGTGCTACGCAGTATTTT; D: .; V: TRBV6-5; J: TRBJ2-3; size: .; length: 12
CDR3: CASSLGTLGEAFF; DNA: TGTGCCAGCAGTCTAGGGACACTGGGAGAAGCTTTCTTT; D: .; V: TRBV27; J: TRBJ1-1; size: once; length: 13
CDR3: CSAKGRETQYF; DNA: TGCAGTGCCAAGGGGCGAGAGACCCAGTACTTC; D: .; V: TRBV20-1; J: TRBJ2-5; size: .; length: 11
CDR3: CSWGSGRTYNNEQFF; DNA: TGCAGCTGGGGTAGCGGGAGGACCTATAACAATGAGCAGTTCTTC; D: TRBD2; V: TRBV29-1; J: TRBJ2-1; size: .; length: 15
CDR3: CASSYPAVNTEAFF; DNA: TGTGCCAGCAGTTACCCGGCGGTGAACACTGAAGCTTTCTTT; D: .; V: TRBV6-6; J: TRBJ1-1; size: .; length: 14